This is a list of T cell receptor beta chains from one sample in a study of identical twins. TCRdb re-called the 5' RACE reads with MiXCR, one entry per CDR3 protein. Among about 220,000 distinct CDR3 sequences listed, 6.5% to 8% were seen once. The sample also formed part of further work on T cells expressing NK-cell markers.

The sample taken for sequencing was CD8+ T cells sorted from blood. The receptor source for this set is a woman in her late teens or twenties in good health. CDR3s include the opening cysteine and the closing phenylalanine or tryptophan. D genes are given only for firm matches. For some rows the clone size is stated as once, few or many, or as a class when expanded; others skip it.

clone_size: many
j_call: TRBJ1-1
v_call: TRBV29-1
d_call: -
cdr3_aa: CSVGSPEAFF
cdr3_nt: TGCAGCGTTGGCTCCCCTGAAGCTTTCTTT

clone_size: -
j_call: TRBJ1-5
v_call: TRBV19
d_call: TRBD1
cdr3_aa: CASSLRGVDQPQHF
cdr3_nt: TGTGCCAGTAGTCTCAGGGGGGTAGATCAGCCCCAGCATTTT

clone_size: few
j_call: TRBJ2-1
v_call: TRBV3-1
d_call: TRBD2
cdr3_aa: CASSGTSRSSYNEQFF
cdr3_nt: TGTGCCAGCTCCGGGACTAGCCGATCCTCCTACAATGAGCAGTTCTTC

clone_size: -
j_call: TRBJ2-7
v_call: TRBV11-2
d_call: -
cdr3_aa: CASSLSRIPYEQYF
cdr3_nt: TGTGCCAGCAGCTTATCTCGCATTCCCTACGAGCAGTACTTC

clone_size: -
j_call: TRBJ2-2
v_call: TRBV5-5
d_call: -
cdr3_aa: CASGIFDAGELFF
cdr3_nt: TGTGCCAGCGGAATATTTGATGCCGGGGAGCTGTTTTTT

clone_size: many
j_call: TRBJ1-4
v_call: TRBV12-3/TRBV12-4
d_call: -
cdr3_aa: CASSLGPNEKLFF
cdr3_nt: TGTGCCAGCAGTTTAGGCCCGAATGAAAAACTGTTTTTT

clone_size: few
j_call: TRBJ2-6
v_call: TRBV20-1
d_call: -
cdr3_aa: CSAYGTASSGANVLTF
cdr3_nt: TGCAGTGCTTACGGGACGGCTAGCTCTGGGGCCAACGTCCTGACTTTC

clone_size: few
j_call: TRBJ2-3
v_call: TRBV5-6
d_call: -
cdr3_aa: CASSPPPGKPHTDTQYF
cdr3_nt: TGTGCCAGCAGCCCTCCCCCAGGGAAACCGCACACAGATACGCAGTATTTT

clone_size: few
j_call: TRBJ2-2
v_call: TRBV20-1
d_call: -
cdr3_aa: CSARRVLGELFF
cdr3_nt: TGCAGTGCCCGCCGGGTCCTGGGGGAGCTGTTTTTT

clone_size: -
j_call: TRBJ1-1
v_call: TRBV24-1
d_call: -
cdr3_aa: CATIHRLGEAFF
cdr3_nt: TGTGCCACGATTCACAGATTAGGTGAAGCTTTCTTT

clone_size: -
j_call: TRBJ1-2
v_call: TRBV4-3
d_call: -
cdr3_aa: CASSQEGPSRIYGYTF
cdr3_nt: TGCGCCAGCAGCCAAGAAGGCCCGAGTCGGATCTATGGCTACACCTTC

clone_size: -
j_call: TRBJ2-1
v_call: TRBV7-9
d_call: TRBD2
cdr3_aa: CASSLGGGAHNEQFF
cdr3_nt: TGTGCCAGCAGCTTAGGCGGGGGGGCCCACAATGAGCAGTTCTTC

clone_size: few
j_call: TRBJ2-1
v_call: TRBV4-2
d_call: -
cdr3_aa: CASSPGISEQFF
cdr3_nt: TGTGCCAGCAGCCCGGGGATCAGTGAGCAGTTCTTC

clone_size: many
j_call: TRBJ2-5
v_call: TRBV20-1
d_call: TRBD2
cdr3_aa: CSAIARGEETQYF
cdr3_nt: TGCAGTGCTATAGCGCGGGGGGAGGAGACCCAGTACTTC

clone_size: few
j_call: TRBJ2-4
v_call: TRBV11-3
d_call: -
cdr3_aa: CASSFGGLAVAKNIQYF
cdr3_nt: TGTGCCAGCAGCTTCGGGGGGCTAGCGGTAGCCAAAAACATTCAGTACTTC

clone_size: -
j_call: TRBJ1-5
v_call: TRBV11-2
d_call: -
cdr3_aa: CASSLYNSNQPQHF
cdr3_nt: TGTGCCAGCAGCCTTTATAATAGCAATCAGCCCCAGCATTTT

clone_size: few
j_call: TRBJ2-5
v_call: TRBV20-1
d_call: -
cdr3_aa: CSATPAVGTQYF
cdr3_nt: TGCAGTGCTACACCTGCCGTTGGGACCCAGTACTTC

clone_size: -
j_call: TRBJ2-1
v_call: TRBV18
d_call: -
cdr3_aa: CASSPIEGGANEQFF
cdr3_nt: TGTGCCAGCTCACCAATAGAGGGTGGGGCCAATGAGCAGTTCTTC

clone_size: few
j_call: TRBJ2-1
v_call: TRBV2
d_call: -
cdr3_aa: CASSEESPGGYNEQFF
cdr3_nt: TGTGCCAGCAGTGAAGAGAGCCCGGGTGGATACAATGAGCAGTTCTTC

clone_size: few
j_call: TRBJ2-1
v_call: TRBV3-1
d_call: -
cdr3_aa: CASSQGGAGFYNEQFF
cdr3_nt: TGTGCCAGCAGCCAGGGGGGGGCGGGGTTCTACAATGAGCAGTTCTTC